This T cell receptor (beta chain) is from a study of siplizumab effects on memory and regulatory T cells (dated by TCRdb to between 2018 and 2021). With regard to the full study: The effect of the anti-CD2 antibody siplizumab on alloreactive T-cell subsets was examined in allogeneic mixed lymphocyte reactions constructed from human PBMCs. What the research found in general, with its limitations: Because sequences below about 10^-5 frequency were poorly captured, only a minor fraction of alloreactive clones could be mapped to unstimulated subsets. In reactions with siplizumab, an average of approximately 70% of mappable alloreactive CD4+ clones were Treg-derived, compared with around 30% in control reactions. The cumulative frequency of alloreactive sequences that could be traced back to unstimulated CD4+ memory T cells was significantly reduced by siplizumab. Roughly 75-97% of proliferating CD4+ or CD8+ clones could not be assigned a naive or memory phenotype. Whether proliferating Tregs from siplizumab cultures were suppressive was not functionally confirmed. Unstimulated naive T cells appeared more diverse than memory T cells, and naive cells seemed to contribute substantially to the alloresponse.

Libraries came from the immunoSEQ multiplex PCR assay. The deep sequencing platform assayed approximately 10^5 TCR templates per sample. Genomic DNA extracted from sorted T cells was used for TCRbeta CDR3 sequencing. Per the original workflow: The R programming language was used for the clonal analysis of the TCRbeta CDR3 data. Unstimulated samples were compared with post-reaction CFSE-low samples to define alloreactive CD4+ and CD8+ clones. Regulatory or non-regulatory origin was assigned to alloreactive CD4+ clones by matching of sequences to sorted unstimulated Treg and non-Treg repertoires. The source is immuneACCESS, and TCRdb retained only in-frame sequences with V and J called. Part of the clones is not carried over; for the studies checked, unresolved V genes explain less than half of this, and the remainder is unexplained. V, J and clone size are those of that table, while D and trimming were read from the DNA. The sample profile shows about 100,000 clones; more than 90% of them were found once. The top ten clonotypes cover 0.15% of the sample.

This clone occurred once. Its antigen has not been determined. Base qualities are not provided; no much larger clone lies one nucleotide away. The germline V gene gives CDR1 as ENHRY and CDR2 as SYGVKD. Its CDR3 holds 13 amino acids, cysteine through phenylalanine. Left in the record is the CDR3 DNA by itself, 39 bases read in frame from the first base. Trimming costs V 0 bases and J 3 bases, and their ends lie 6 bases apart. Sorted unstimulated T cells and proliferating T cells recovered from mixed lymphocyte reactions were subjected to TCRbeta CDR3 sequencing. Fresh whole blood from some eleven HLA-typed healthy donors was used to isolate PBMCs.

The sequenced sample was CD4+ T cells sorted from blood. The receptor was derived from a human donor in good health. The rearrangement combines TRBV10-3 with TRBJ2-7; no confident D gene assignment can be made. The bases read TGTGCCATCAGTGAGTCGGTCGGCTACGAGCAGTACTTC. Its product reads: CAISESVGYEQYF.